A selection of T cell receptor beta chains follows, all from one sample in a study of radiotherapy plus CTLA-4 blockade in lung cancer. The method was immunoSEQ multiplex PCR; TCRdb's version includes in-frame clones alone and lacks a portion of them. The sample has 70,000 to 85,000 clones; roughly four fifths are singletons. The material was peripheral blood, obtained from a patient treated with radiotherapy plus ipilimumab. All receptors derive from a human donor with non-small cell lung cancer whose response to radiotherapy plus ipilimumab could not be evaluated. Each CDR3 is given with its conserved first and last residue. A D gene is named only where the DNA matches it firmly. Only some rows state a clone size, as once, few, many or a class for expanded clones.

CDR3 DNA: TGTGCCAGCACTTCGATCCTCGCGGCGGGAGGCTACACCTTC
CDR3 protein: CASTSILAAGGYTF
clone size: few
D gene: -
V gene: TRBV6-5
J gene: TRBJ1-2

CDR3 DNA: TGTGCCAGCAGCTTAGTCAGGGGAACACAGGGGGCAAATTCACCCCTCCACTTT
CDR3 protein: CASSLVRGTQGANSPLHF
clone size: -
D gene: TRBD1
V gene: TRBV7-2
J gene: TRBJ1-6

CDR3 DNA: TGTGCCAGCAGCGTAGTAAGCAGCGGGAGGACAGATACGCAGTATTTT
CDR3 protein: CASSVVSSGRTDTQYF
clone size: -
D gene: TRBD2
V gene: TRBV9
J gene: TRBJ2-3

CDR3 DNA: TGTGCCAGCAGTCTTTGGACAGGGAACATGAACACTGAAGCTTTCTTT
CDR3 protein: CASSLWTGNMNTEAFF
clone size: -
D gene: TRBD1
V gene: TRBV28
J gene: TRBJ1-1

CDR3 DNA: TGCGCCAGCAGCATCGGGACAGCCAATGAGCAGTTCTTC
CDR3 protein: CASSIGTANEQFF
clone size: -
D gene: TRBD1
V gene: TRBV5-1
J gene: TRBJ2-1

CDR3 DNA: TGTGCCAGCTCCGCGGGTGGCCGGCGTCAGCCCCAGCATTTT
CDR3 protein: CASSAGGRRQPQHF
clone size: -
D gene: -
V gene: TRBV18
J gene: TRBJ1-5

CDR3 DNA: TGTGCCAGCAGTGACAAGGACAGGGGCTCCCTCATCTATGGCTACACCTTC
CDR3 protein: CASSDKDRGSLIYGYTF
clone size: few
D gene: TRBD1
V gene: TRBV25-1
J gene: TRBJ1-2

CDR3 DNA: TGTGCCAGCAGTGGGGGGTTTCAGGTTGGGGGTGAAAAACTGTTTTTT
CDR3 protein: CASSGGFQVGGEKLFF
clone size: -
D gene: -
V gene: TRBV28
J gene: TRBJ1-4

CDR3 DNA: TGTGCCAGCAGTGAGAGGGTAGTAAGGGTAACGAGCACTGAAGCTTTCTTT
CDR3 protein: CASSERVVRVTSTEAFF
clone size: -
D gene: -
V gene: TRBV2
J gene: TRBJ1-1

CDR3 DNA: TGTGCCAGCATGGTCGGGCTAGCGGGAGGGCCAGGCTCCTACGAGCAGTACTTC
CDR3 protein: CASMVGLAGGPGSYEQYF
clone size: -
D gene: TRBD2
V gene: TRBV2
J gene: TRBJ2-7

CDR3 DNA: TGTGCCAGCAGTGAAGACCCAGCGGGGGGGCTCAAGGCCTACGAGCAGTACTTC
CDR3 protein: CASSEDPAGGLKAYEQYF
clone size: -
D gene: TRBD2
V gene: TRBV2
J gene: TRBJ2-7

CDR3 DNA: TGTGCCAGCAGCCCCCGGACAGGGTTGGGAACTGAAGCTTTCTTT
CDR3 protein: CASSPRTGLGTEAFF
clone size: -
D gene: TRBD1
V gene: TRBV11-3
J gene: TRBJ1-1

CDR3 DNA: TGTGCCAGCAGCCCCCCTGGAGGACAGGGCGGAAACACCATATATTTT
CDR3 protein: CASSPPGGQGGNTIYF
clone size: -
D gene: TRBD1
V gene: TRBV7-2
J gene: TRBJ1-3

CDR3 DNA: TGTGCCATCAGTGAATCGGCGGGCCAATCCTACAATGAGCAGTTCTTC
CDR3 protein: CAISESAGQSYNEQFF
clone size: -
D gene: -
V gene: TRBV10-3
J gene: TRBJ2-1

CDR3 DNA: TGTGCCAGCAGCCAAGACGGGGGGGTTTGGGCCGAGCAGTACTTC
CDR3 protein: CASSQDGGVWAEQYF
clone size: -
D gene: TRBD2
V gene: TRBV6-1
J gene: TRBJ2-7

CDR3 DNA: TGTGCCAGCAGCGTAGTAGCGGGAGGTAATTCAGATACGCAGTATTTT
CDR3 protein: CASSVVAGGNSDTQYF
clone size: -
D gene: TRBD2
V gene: TRBV9
J gene: TRBJ2-3

CDR3 DNA: TGTGCCTGGAGTAACCCCCTGGCGGCAACAGATACGCAGTATTTT
CDR3 protein: CAWSNPLAATDTQYF
clone size: -
D gene: -
V gene: TRBV30
J gene: TRBJ2-3

CDR3 DNA: TGTGCCAGCAGTTTAAATTTAGCGTTGAACACCGGGGAGCTGTTTTTT
CDR3 protein: CASSLNLALNTGELFF
clone size: -
D gene: -
V gene: TRBV28
J gene: TRBJ2-2

CDR3 DNA: TGTGCCAGCTCGGGGTGGGAGTATGGCTACACCTTC
CDR3 protein: CASSGWEYGYTF
clone size: few
D gene: -
V gene: TRBV7-9
J gene: TRBJ1-2

CDR3 DNA: TGTGCCAGCAGCTTAGGTGCCAGTAATTCACCCCTCCACTTT
CDR3 protein: CASSLGASNSPLHF
clone size: -
D gene: -
V gene: TRBV7-2
J gene: TRBJ1-6

CDR3 DNA: TGTGCCAGCAGCTTGGGGGGGGGCCTAACTACCTACGAGCAGTACTTC
CDR3 protein: CASSLGGGLTTYEQYF
clone size: once
D gene: -
V gene: TRBV5-4
J gene: TRBJ2-7

CDR3 DNA: TGTGCCAGTAGTCCGCTACAGATGAACACTGAAGCTTTCTTT
CDR3 protein: CASSPLQMNTEAFF
clone size: -
D gene: -
V gene: TRBV19
J gene: TRBJ1-1

CDR3 DNA: TGTGCCAGCAGGTCGACAGGGGGCGATAACACTGAAGCTTTCTTT
CDR3 protein: CASRSTGGDNTEAFF
clone size: few
D gene: TRBD1
V gene: TRBV6-6
J gene: TRBJ1-1

CDR3 DNA: TGTGCCAGCAGCCCAGGGGCGCGGGCCAACGTCCTGACTTTC
CDR3 protein: CASSPGARANVLTF
clone size: -
D gene: -
V gene: TRBV13
J gene: TRBJ2-6